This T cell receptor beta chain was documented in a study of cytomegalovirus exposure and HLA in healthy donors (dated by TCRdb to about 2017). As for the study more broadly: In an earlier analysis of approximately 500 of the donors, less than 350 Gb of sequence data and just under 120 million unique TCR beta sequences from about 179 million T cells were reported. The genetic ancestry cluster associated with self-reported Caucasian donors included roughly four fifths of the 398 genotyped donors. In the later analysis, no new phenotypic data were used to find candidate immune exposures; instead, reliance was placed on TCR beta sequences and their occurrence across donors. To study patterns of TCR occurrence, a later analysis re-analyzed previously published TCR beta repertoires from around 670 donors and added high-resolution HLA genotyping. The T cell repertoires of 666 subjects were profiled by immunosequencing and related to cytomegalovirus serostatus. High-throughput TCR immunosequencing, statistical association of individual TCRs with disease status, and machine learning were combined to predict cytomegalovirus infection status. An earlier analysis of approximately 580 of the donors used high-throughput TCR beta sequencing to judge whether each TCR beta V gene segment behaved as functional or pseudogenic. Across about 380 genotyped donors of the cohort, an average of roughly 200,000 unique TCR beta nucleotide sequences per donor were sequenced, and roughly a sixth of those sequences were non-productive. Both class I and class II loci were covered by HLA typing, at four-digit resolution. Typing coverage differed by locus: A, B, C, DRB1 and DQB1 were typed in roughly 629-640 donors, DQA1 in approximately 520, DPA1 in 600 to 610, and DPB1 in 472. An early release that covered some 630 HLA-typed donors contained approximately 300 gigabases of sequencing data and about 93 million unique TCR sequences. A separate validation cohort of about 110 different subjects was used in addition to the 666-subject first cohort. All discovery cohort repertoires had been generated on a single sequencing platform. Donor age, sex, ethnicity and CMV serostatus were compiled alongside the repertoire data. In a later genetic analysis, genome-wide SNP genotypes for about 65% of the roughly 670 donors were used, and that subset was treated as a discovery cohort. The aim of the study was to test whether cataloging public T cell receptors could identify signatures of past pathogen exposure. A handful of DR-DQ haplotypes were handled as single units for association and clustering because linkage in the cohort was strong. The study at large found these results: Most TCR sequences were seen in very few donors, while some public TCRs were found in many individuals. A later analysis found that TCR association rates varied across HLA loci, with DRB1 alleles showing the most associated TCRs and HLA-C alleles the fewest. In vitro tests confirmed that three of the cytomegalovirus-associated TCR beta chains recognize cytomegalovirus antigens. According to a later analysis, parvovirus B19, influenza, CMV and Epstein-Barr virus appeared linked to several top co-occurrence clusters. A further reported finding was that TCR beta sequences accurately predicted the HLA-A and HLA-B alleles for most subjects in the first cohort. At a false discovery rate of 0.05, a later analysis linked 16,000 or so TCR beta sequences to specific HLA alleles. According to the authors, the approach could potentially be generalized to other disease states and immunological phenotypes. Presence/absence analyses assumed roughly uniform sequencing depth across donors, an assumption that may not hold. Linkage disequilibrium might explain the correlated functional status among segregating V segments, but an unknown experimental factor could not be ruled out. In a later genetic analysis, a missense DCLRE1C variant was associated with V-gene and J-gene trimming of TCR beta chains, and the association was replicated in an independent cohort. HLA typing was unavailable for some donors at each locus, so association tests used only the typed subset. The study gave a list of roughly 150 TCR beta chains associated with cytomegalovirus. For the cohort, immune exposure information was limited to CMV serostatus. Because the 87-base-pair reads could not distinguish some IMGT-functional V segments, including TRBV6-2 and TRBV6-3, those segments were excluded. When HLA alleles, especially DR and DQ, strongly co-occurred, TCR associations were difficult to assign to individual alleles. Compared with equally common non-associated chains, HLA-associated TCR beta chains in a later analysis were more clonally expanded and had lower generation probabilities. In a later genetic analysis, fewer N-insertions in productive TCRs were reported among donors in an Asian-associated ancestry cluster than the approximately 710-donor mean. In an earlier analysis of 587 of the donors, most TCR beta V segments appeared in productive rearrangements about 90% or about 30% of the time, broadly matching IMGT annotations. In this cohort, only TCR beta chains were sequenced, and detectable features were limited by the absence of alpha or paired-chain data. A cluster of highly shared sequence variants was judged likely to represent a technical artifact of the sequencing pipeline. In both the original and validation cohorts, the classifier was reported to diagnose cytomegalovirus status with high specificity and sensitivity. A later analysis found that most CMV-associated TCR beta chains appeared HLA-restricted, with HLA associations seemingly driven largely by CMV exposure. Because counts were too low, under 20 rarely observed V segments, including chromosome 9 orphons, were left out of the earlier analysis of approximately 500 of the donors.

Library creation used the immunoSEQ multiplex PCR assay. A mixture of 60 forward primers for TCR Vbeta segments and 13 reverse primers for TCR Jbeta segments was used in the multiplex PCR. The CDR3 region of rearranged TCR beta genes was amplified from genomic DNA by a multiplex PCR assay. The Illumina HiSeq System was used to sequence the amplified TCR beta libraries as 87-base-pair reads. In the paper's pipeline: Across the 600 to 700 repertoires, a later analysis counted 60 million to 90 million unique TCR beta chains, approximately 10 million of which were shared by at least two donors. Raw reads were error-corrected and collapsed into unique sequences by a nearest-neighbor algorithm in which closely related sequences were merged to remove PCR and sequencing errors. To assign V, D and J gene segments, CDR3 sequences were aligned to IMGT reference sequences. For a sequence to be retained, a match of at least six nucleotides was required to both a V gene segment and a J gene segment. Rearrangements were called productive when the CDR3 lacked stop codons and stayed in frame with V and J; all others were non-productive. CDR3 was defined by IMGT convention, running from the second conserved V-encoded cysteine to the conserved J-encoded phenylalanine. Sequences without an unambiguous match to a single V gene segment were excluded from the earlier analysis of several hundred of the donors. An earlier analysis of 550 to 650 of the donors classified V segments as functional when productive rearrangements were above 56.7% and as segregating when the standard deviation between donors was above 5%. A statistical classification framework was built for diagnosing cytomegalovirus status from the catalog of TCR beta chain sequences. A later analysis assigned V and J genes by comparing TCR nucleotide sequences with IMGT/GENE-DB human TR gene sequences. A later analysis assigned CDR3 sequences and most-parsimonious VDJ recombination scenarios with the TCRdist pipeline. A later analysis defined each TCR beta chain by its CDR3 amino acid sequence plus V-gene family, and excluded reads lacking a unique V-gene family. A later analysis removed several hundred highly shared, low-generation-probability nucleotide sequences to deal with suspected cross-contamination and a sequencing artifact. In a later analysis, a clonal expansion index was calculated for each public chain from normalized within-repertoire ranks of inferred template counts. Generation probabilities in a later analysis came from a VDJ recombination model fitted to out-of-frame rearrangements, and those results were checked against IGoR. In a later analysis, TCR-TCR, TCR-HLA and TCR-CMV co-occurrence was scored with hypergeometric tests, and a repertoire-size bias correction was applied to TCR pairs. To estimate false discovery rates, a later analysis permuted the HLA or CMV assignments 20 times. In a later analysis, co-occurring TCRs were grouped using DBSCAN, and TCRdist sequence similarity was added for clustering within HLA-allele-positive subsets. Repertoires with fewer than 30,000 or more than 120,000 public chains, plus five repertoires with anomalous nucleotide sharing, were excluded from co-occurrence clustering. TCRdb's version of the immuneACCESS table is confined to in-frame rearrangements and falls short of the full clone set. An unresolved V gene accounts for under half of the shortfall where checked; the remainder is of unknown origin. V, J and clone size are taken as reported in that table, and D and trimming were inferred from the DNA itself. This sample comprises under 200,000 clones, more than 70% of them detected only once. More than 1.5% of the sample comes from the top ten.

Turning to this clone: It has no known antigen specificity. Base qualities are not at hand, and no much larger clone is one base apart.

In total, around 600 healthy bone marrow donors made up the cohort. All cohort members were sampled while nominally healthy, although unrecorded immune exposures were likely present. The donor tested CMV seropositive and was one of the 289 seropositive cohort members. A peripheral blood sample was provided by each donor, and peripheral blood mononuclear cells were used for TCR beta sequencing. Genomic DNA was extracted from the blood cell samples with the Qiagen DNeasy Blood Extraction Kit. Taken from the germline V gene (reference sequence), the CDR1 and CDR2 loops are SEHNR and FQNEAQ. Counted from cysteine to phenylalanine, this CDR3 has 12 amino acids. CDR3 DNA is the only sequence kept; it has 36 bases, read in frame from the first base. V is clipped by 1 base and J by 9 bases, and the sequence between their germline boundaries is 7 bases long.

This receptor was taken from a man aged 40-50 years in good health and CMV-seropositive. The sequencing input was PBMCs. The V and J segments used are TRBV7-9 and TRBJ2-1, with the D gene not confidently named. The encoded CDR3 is CASSLDRSEQFF. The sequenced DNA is TGTGCCAGCAGCTTAGATAGAAGTGAGCAGTTCTTC.